This record concerns one T cell receptor (beta chain) sequence. Its antigen is undetermined. This record comes from a study of ipilimumab plus nivolumab after autologous stem cell transplantation. CDR1 is SEHNR and CDR2 is FQNEAQ in the germline V gene (reference sequence). CDR3 size: 13 residues. The ends were cut back, 4 bases at V and 1 base at J, with 6 bases in the middle. Data came from immunoSEQ multiplex PCR; TCRdb stores just in-frame clones and leaves some out. The sample lists 2,500 to 3,500 clones; around four fifths were seen once. Through week 26, nivolumab 3 mg/kg IV was given weeks 1, 4, 7, 10, then biweekly. Overall study results and limits: TCR repertoire, Treg phenotype and gut microbiota reportedly support more study of this approach.

The sequence was obtained from a male donor with primary mediastinal lymphoma. The sample was PBMCs, taken in a trial of ipilimumab plus nivolumab as post-transplant consolidation. The chain has TRBV7-9 and TRBJ2-3, with a possible D match to TRBD2 (5 bases). The CDR3 is CASSSGGTDTQYF. The CDR3 region has the DNA TGTGCCAGCAGCTCCGGGGGCACAGATACGCAGTATTTT.